These 29 T cell receptor beta chains share one sample of origin, sequenced in a study of T cell repertoires in aging, cancer and after chemotherapy. TRB rearrangements spanning V, D and J were amplified using mixed TRB-A/B primers. Each CDR3 protein is one row after TCRdb ran MiXCR on the multiplex PCR reads. The sample records 20,000 or so distinct CDR3 sequences, about 37% being singletons. TCR beta rearrangements were amplified from peripheral blood genomic DNA. Specimen: blood. Every receptor here comes from a human donor with a solid tumor.

CDR3 in amino acids: CSVIPHDSANNYGYTF. DNA of the CDR3: TGCAGCGTCATACCCCATGACAGCGCCAATAACTATGGCTACACCTTC. The chain employs TRBV29-1 and TRBJ1-2, with D possibly TRBD1 on 5 matching bases. The CDR3 is 16 residues long. Looked up from germline, CDR1 is SQVTM and CDR2 is ANQGSEA. The V end was cut by 6 bases, the J end by 1 base, with 21 bases between.

This clonotype was detected only a few times. This chain uses TRBV5-6 with TRBJ1-4; D call uncertain. The CDR3 has 13 residues. Trimming removed 6 bases at V and 8 bases at J, with 14 bases between. The germline V gene encodes CDR1 SGHDT and CDR2 YYEEEE. The CDR3 bases are TGTGCCAGCACCTCTTATCGGGAAGAAAAACTGTTTTTT. It yields the protein CASTSYREEKLFF.

The rearrangement uses TRBV30 and TRBJ1-5; D unresolved. V was trimmed by 1 base and J by 0 bases, leaving 4 bases between them. Germline loops: CDR1 GTSNPN, CDR2 SVGIG (reference sequence). This CDR3 spans 13 amino acids. CDR3 sequence (DNA): TGTGCCTGGAGTGAACATAGCAATCAGCCCCAGCATTTT. Residues: CAWSEHSNQPQHF.

By share, this clonotype ranks as medium-sized. The V call is TRBV19, the J call TRBJ2-5; no firm D call. This CDR3 has 15 residues. V lost 3 bases to trimming and J lost 5 bases, with 16 bases between them. Germline CDR1 and CDR2: LNHDA and SQIVND (reference sequence). CDR3 residues: CASSIFSSSAETQYF. The DNA of the CDR3 is TGTGCCAGTAGTATTTTTAGCAGTTCGGCGGAGACCCAGTACTTC.

This clonotype has more than one count but fewer than ten. This chain joins TRBV7-2 and TRBJ2-1; 11 nucleotides line up with TRBD2. The CDR3 has 16 amino acids. J was trimmed by 3 bases and V by 5 bases; bases with no gene match: 6. Germline CDR1 and CDR2: SGHTA and FQGNSA. As DNA, the CDR3 is TGTGCCAGCAGCCTACGGGGACTAGCGGACTACAATGAGCAGTTCTTC. This encodes CASSLRGLADYNEQFF.

This clonotype is judged medium-sized. The genes are TRBV30 and TRBJ2-3, with a weak D call TRBD2 (6 bases). In germline, CDR1 is GTSNPN, CDR2 SVGIG (reference sequence). Trimming shortened V by 7 bases and J by 4 bases, and 12 bases separated the two germline ends. The length of the CDR3 is 12 residues. CDR3: CAYLPGADTQYF. Here the CDR3 DNA reads TGTGCCTATTTACCGGGGGCAGATACGCAGTATTTT.

The rearrangement joins TRBV19 to TRBJ1-5; D is possibly TRBD1 (5 bases). Germline values: CDR1 LNHDA, CDR2 SQIVND (reference sequence). This CDR3 has 15 amino acids. The V and J ends lost 5 bases and 5 bases respectively, with 16 bases between them. In DNA, the CDR3 is TGTGCCAGTAGTCCCGGGGACGGTCCCCATCAGCCCCAGCATTTT. It codes for CASSPGDGPHQPQHF.

This chain connects TRBV6-1 to TRBJ1-5; D may be TRBD1 (5 bases). This CDR3 contains 13 residues. The V end was cut by 8 bases, the J end by 3 bases, with 11 bases between. Germline V gene lookup returns CDR1 MNHNS and CDR2 SASEGT. In DNA form, the CDR3 reads TGTGCCAGCTCACCAGGGACCAATCAGCCCCAGCATTTT. Its protein is CASSPGTNQPQHF.

This clonotype showed up just a few times. The chain uses TRBV29-1 and TRBJ2-4, with D unclear. CDR1 is SQVTM and CDR2 is ANQGSEA in the germline V gene. Trimming took off 4 bases at V and 1 base at J, with 14 bases between the two ends. This CDR3 contains 15 residues. CDR3 in amino acids: CSVAGRVGAKNIQYF. The CDR3, as DNA: TGCAGCGTTGCGGGCCGCGTCGGGGCCAAAAACATTCAGTACTTC.

This clonotype has just a few counts. The chain links TRBV7-9 to TRBJ2-5; D is ambiguous. Germline values: CDR1 SEHNR, CDR2 FQNEAQ (reference sequence). This CDR3 contains 8 residues. CDR3 nucleotides: TGTACCCTAGGATCCCAGTACTTC. It yields the protein CTLGSQYF.

The J gene is TRBJ2-7, the V gene TRBV5-5; D is unclear. The V gene's germline CDR1 is SGHKS and CDR2 YYEKEE (reference sequence). This CDR3 spans 12 amino acids. The V and J ends lost 4 bases and 9 bases respectively, with 14 bases between them. CDR3 amino acids: CASSPTLSGQYF. The DNA for the CDR3 is TGTGCCAGCAGCCCGACCCTCTCAGGGCAGTACTTC.

CDR3 bases: TGTGCCAGTAGTTGGGGGGGTTCCTACAATGAGCAGTTCTTC. Amino acids: CASSWGGSYNEQFF. The chain links TRBV19 to TRBJ2-1; 7 positions match TRBD2. Germline V gene sequence: CDR1 LNHDA, CDR2 SQIVND (reference sequence). This CDR3 contains 14 residues. Trimming at V came to 5 bases and at J to 1 base, leaving 2 bases not matched to a gene.

The chain joins TRBV11-2 to TRBJ2-7; D could derive from TRBD1 or TRBD2 (5 bases each). CDR1 is SGHAT, CDR2 FQNNGV, per germline. With 4 bases removed from V and 3 bases from J, the gap between germline ends came to 10 bases. This CDR3 has 13 amino acids. The CDR3, as DNA: TGTGCCAGCAGCTCGGGACCGCGCTACGAGCAGTACTTC. Translating gives CASSSGPRYEQYF.

The CDR3 sequence is CASSRDLETQYF. As DNA, the CDR3 is TGTGCCAGCAGCCGAGACCTGGAGACCCAGTACTTC. The chain has TRBV11-2 and TRBJ2-5; D ambiguous. Trimming left V 5 bases short and J 5 bases short, with 9 bases between. From germline, CDR1 is SGHAT and CDR2 FQNNGV. The CDR3 is 12 residues long.

This clonotype is medium-sized by share. This chain uses TRBV6-5 with TRBJ2-7, with a weak D call TRBD2 (5 bases). V shed 0 bases and J shed 3 bases, with 12 bases lying between them. Germline V lookup: CDR1 MNHEY, CDR2 SVGAGI. The CDR3 runs to 15 residues. Here the CDR3 reads CASSYSRTHFYEQYF. CDR3 DNA: TGTGCCAGCAGTTACTCTCGGACTCACTTCTACGAGCAGTACTTC.

With regard to this clonotype: A much larger clone lies a single base off, so this may be a read error. The chain recombines TRBV29-1 with TRBJ2-1; 12 bases are shared with TRBD2. CDR1 SQVTM and CDR2 ANQGSEA come from the germline V gene. This CDR3 is 14 amino acids long. With 0 bases clipped from V and 15 bases from J, the junction kept 9 bases outside the gene matches. CDR3 DNA sequence: TGCAGCGTTGAAGATGGTCCTAGCGGGGGGGAGTTGTTCTTC. Residues: CSVEDGPSGGELFF.

The sample holds a few counts of this clonotype. The chain employs TRBV19 and TRBJ1-4; TRBD1 matches at 8 bases. After removal of 6 bases from V and 4 bases from J, the junction contained 10 bases not matched to a gene. The germline CDR1 and CDR2 sequences are LNHDA and SQIVND (reference sequence). The CDR3 extends over 16 amino acids. In DNA, the CDR3 is TGTGCCAGTAGCCCGGTCAGGGGGCTGGATAATGAAAAACTGTTTTTT. Protein product: CASSPVRGLDNEKLFF.

The chain combines TRBV7-2 with TRBJ2-7; D unresolved. The germline gives CDR1 SGHTA, CDR2 FQGNSA. Deletions cut 5 bases from V and 4 bases from J, with 9 bases between. This CDR3 is 12 amino acids long. CDR3 bases: TGTGCCAGCAGCGCAGAGTTATACGAGCAGTACTTC. Its protein product is CASSAELYEQYF. The full variable domain, in which reference TRBV7-2 and TRBJ2-7 provide the parts outside the CDR3, is GAGVSQSPSNKVTEKGKDVELRCDPISGHTALYWYRQSLGQGLEFLIYFQGNSAPDKSGLPSDRFSAERTGGSVSTLTIQRTQQEDSAVYLCASSAELYEQYFGPGTRLTVT.

As regards this clonotype: Its ends do not fully match the called genes, so a read error is possible. The CDR3 loop reads CASSLGRTEGYGYTF. The CDR3 region has the DNA TGCGCCAGCAGCTTGGGAAGGACAGAGGGCTATGGCTACACCTTC. The genes are TRBV7-9 and TRBJ1-2; D is perhaps TRBD1 (6 bases). The CDR3 covers 15 residues. The germline V gene encodes CDR1 SEHNR and CDR2 FQNEAQ (reference sequence).

The chain links TRBV12-3 or TRBV12-4 to TRBJ2-7; D may correspond to TRBD1 or TRBD2 (5 bases each). Trimming stripped 6 bases from V and 6 bases from J, with 15 bases between. CDR3 length equals 13 residues. The CDR3 sequence is CASRDGGSREQYF. DNA for the CDR3: TGTGCCAGCAGGGATGGGGGTTCGCGCGAGCAGTACTTC.

The rearrangement links TRBV5-4 to TRBJ2-2, with D possibly being TRBD1 (5 bases). The CDR3 is 16 residues long. V was trimmed by 1 base and J by 0 bases, leaving 10 bases between them. In germline, CDR1 is SGHNT, CDR2 YYREEE (reference sequence). Written as DNA, the CDR3 is TGTGCCAGCAGCTTGCGCACAGGCGCGAACACCGGGGAGCTGTTTTTT. Translating it yields CASSLRTGANTGELFF.

The chain carries TRBV18 and TRBJ1-4, with 9 nucleotides matching TRBD1. Germline V lookup: CDR1 KGHSH, CDR2 LQKENI. The CDR3 has 16 amino acids. V lost 2 bases and J lost 1; bases outside the gene matches: 2. DNA for the CDR3: TGTGCCAGCTCACCAAACAGGGGGCGAACTAATGAAAAACTGTTTTTT. This codes for CASSPNRGRTNEKLFF.

Only a few counts were recorded for this clonotype. V usage is TRBV6-1 and J usage is TRBJ1-6; 10 positions match TRBD1. Per germline, CDR1 MNHNS and CDR2 SASEGT. The CDR3 runs to 14 residues. Losses at the gene ends were 6 bases for V and 9 bases for J; bases not matched to a gene: 5. In DNA form, the CDR3 reads TGTGCCAGCAGCACCGGGACAGGGGCTTCACCCCTCCACTTT. It encodes CASSTGTGASPLHF.

This clonotype has only a few counts. J is TRBJ2-3 and V is TRBV27; 10 nucleotides line up with TRBD2. CDR1 is MNHEY and CDR2 is SMNVEV in the germline V gene (reference sequence). This CDR3 spans 13 amino acids. V was clipped by 6 bases and J by 11 bases; unmatched bases: 8. The CDR3 sequence is CASSLAGAVLQYF. The CDR3 DNA sequence: TGTGCCAGCAGCCTAGCGGGGGCAGTCCTGCAGTATTTT.

The chain carries TRBV5-6 and TRBJ1-1; D possibly corresponds to TRBD1 (5 bases). CDR1 is SGHDT, CDR2 YYEEEE, per germline. The CDR3 spans 14 residues. V was clipped by 4 bases and J by 8 bases, with 18 bases between them. The CDR3 loop is CASSPWGFEGEAFF. CDR3 nucleotide sequence: TGTGCCAGCAGCCCGTGGGGGTTTGAGGGGGAAGCTTTCTTT.

This chain links TRBV18 with TRBJ2-1; no clear D gene. V dropped 2 bases and J dropped 6 bases, with 14 bases sitting between them. This CDR3 spans 15 amino acids. Germline V gene data show CDR1 as KGHSH and CDR2 as LQKENI. The CDR3 sequence is CASSPGNTGGNEQFF. CDR3 DNA: TGTGCCAGCTCACCAGGGAATACGGGCGGCAATGAGCAGTTCTTC.

V is TRBV5-1 and J is TRBJ2-1; D possibly corresponds to TRBD2 (5 bases). The V gene's germline CDR1 is SGHRS and CDR2 YFSETQ. Trimming removed 2 bases at V and 2 bases at J, with 14 bases between. This CDR3 is built from 16 residues. The CDR3 DNA reads as TGCGCCAGCAGCTTCATCGGGAAGGACCCCTACAATGAGCAGTTCTTC. This encodes CASSFIGKDPYNEQFF.

This clonotype was counted only a few times. V gene TRBV18 combines with J gene TRBJ2-3; D unclear. From germline, CDR1 is KGHSH and CDR2 LQKENI. V gave up 4 bases and J gave up 6 bases, with 23 bases separating them. The CDR3 spans 17 residues. CDR3 loop: CASSRIGGELSSDTQYF. CDR3 in DNA: TGTGCCAGCTCACGAATCGGTGGCGAGCTATCGTCGGATACGCAGTATTTT.

Turning to this clonotype: The junction and the germline gene differ at one end; a read error may be behind it. The chain carries TRBV6-4 and TRBJ2-3; 13 bases map to TRBD2. Germline V gene sequence: CDR1 MRHNA, CDR2 SNTAGT. The CDR3 loop spans 15 amino acids. In DNA, the CDR3 is TGTGCCAGCAGTGGGACTAGCGGGAGCACAGATACGCATTATTTT. The encoded protein is CASSGTSGSTDTHYF.